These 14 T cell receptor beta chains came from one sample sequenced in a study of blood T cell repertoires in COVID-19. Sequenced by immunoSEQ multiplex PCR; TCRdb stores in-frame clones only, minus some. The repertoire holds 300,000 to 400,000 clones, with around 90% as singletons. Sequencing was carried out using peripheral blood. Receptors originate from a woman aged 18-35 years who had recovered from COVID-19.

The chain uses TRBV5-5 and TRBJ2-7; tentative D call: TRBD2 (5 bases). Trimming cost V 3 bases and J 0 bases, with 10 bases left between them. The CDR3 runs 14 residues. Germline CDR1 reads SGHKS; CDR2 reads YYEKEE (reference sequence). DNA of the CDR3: TGTGCCAGCAGCTCGACTACCCCCTCCTACGAGCAGTACGTC. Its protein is CASSSTTPSYEQYV.

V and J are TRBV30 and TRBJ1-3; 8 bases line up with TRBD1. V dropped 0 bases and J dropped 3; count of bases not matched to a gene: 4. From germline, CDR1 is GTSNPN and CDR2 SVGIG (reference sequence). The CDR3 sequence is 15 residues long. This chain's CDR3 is CAWSVARGHGNTIYF. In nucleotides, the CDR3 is TGTGCCTGGAGTGTTGCCAGGGGGCATGGAAACACCATATATTTT.

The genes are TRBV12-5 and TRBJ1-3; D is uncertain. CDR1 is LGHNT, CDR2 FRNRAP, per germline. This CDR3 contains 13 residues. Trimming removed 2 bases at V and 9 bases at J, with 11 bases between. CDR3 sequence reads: CASGLWPLVTIYF. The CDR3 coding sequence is TGTGCTAGTGGTTTGTGGCCCCTGGTCACCATATATTTT.

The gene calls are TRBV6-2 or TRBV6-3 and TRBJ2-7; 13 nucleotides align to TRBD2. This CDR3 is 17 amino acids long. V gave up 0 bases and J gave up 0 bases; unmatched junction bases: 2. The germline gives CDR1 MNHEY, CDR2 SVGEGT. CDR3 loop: CASSYSRTSGSSYEQYV. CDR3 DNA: TGTGCCAGCAGTTACTCAAGGACTAGCGGGAGCTCCTACGAGCAGTACGTC.

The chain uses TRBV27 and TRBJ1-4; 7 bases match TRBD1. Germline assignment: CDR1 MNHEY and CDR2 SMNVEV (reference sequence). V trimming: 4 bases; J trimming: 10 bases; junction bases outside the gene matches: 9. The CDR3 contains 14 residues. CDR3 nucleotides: TGTGCCAGCAGTTGGGGGACAGCGGGGGGAAAACTGTTTTTT. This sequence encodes CASSWGTAGGKLFF.

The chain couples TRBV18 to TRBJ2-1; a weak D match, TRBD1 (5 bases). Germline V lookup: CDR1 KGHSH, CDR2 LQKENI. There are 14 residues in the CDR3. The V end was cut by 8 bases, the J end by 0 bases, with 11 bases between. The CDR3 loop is CASATASSYNEQFF. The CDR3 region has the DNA TGTGCCAGCGCGACAGCTAGCTCCTACAATGAGCAGTTCTTC.

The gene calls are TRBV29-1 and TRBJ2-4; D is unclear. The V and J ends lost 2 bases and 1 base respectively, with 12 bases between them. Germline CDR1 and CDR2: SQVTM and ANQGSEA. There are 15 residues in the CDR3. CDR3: CSVEIGEYAKNIQYF. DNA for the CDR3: TGCAGCGTTGAAATAGGAGAATACGCCAAAAACATTCAGTACTTC.

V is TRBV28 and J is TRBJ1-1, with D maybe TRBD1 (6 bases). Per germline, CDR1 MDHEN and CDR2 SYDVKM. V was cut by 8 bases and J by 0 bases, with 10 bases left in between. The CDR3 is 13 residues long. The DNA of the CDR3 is TGTGCCAGCGGGCAGGGGCTGAACACTGAAGCTTTCTTT. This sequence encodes CASGQGLNTEAFF.

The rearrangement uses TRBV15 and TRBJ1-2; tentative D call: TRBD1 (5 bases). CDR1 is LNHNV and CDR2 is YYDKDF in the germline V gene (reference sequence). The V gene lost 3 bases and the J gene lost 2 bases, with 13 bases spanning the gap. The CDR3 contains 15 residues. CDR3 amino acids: CATSRNRPENYGYTF. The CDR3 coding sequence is TGTGCCACCAGCAGGAACAGGCCCGAGAACTATGGCTACACCTTC.

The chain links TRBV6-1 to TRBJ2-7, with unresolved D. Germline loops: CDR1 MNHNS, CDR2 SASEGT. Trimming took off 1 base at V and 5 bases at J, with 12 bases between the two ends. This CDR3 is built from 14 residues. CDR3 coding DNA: TGTGCCAGCAGTGAAGTCGGTAGAATTGACGAGCAGTACGTC. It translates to CASSEVGRIDEQYV.

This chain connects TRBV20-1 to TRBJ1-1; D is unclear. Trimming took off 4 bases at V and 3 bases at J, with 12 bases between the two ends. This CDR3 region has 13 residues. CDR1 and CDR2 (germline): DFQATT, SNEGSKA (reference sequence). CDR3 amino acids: CSANEETDTEAFF. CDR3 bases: TGCAGTGCTAATGAGGAGACGGACACTGAAGCTTTCTTT.

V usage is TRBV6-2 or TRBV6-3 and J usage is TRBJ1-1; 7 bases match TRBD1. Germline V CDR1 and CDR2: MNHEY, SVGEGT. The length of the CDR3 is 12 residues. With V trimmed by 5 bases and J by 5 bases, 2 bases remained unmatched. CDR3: CASSPTGTEAFF. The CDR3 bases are TGTGCCAGCAGTCCGACAGGGACTGAAGCTTTCTTT.

The CDR3 DNA reads TGTGCCACATCTAGCGGGAGGGCCTATATGACAGATACGCAGTATTTT. Protein sequence: CATSSGRAYMTDTQYF. This chain joins TRBV14 and TRBJ2-3, with 12 positions matching TRBD2. CDR1 SGHDN and CDR2 FVKESK come from the germline V gene. This CDR3 spans 16 amino acids. Trimming removed 10 bases from V and 3 bases from J; junction bases left unmatched: 11.

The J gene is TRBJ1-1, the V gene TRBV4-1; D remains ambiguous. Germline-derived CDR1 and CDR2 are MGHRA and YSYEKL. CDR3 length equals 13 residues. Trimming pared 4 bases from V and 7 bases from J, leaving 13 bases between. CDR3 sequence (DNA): TGCGCCAGCAGCCTTTTGGGCGACGTTGAAGCTTTCTTT. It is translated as CASSLLGDVEAFF.